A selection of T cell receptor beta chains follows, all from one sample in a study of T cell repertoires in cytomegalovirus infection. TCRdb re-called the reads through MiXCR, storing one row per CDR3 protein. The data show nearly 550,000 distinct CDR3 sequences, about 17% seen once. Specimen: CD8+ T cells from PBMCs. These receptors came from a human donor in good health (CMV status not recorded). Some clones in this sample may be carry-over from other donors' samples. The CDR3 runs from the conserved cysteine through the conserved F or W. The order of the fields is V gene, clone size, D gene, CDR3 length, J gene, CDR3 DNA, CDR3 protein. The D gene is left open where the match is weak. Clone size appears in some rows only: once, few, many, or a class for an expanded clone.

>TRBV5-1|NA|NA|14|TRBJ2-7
TGCGCCAGCAGCTTGGCCACAGGAGTCTACGAGCAGTACTTC
CASSLATGVYEQYF
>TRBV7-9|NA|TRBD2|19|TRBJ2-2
TGTGCCAGCAGCTCCCCGGGACTAGCGGGGGGGCGCGGCACCGGGGAGCTGTTTTTT
CASSSPGLAGGRGTGELFF
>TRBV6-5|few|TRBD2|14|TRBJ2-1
TGTGCCAGCAGTTACTCCCGGGGGGACCGCGAGCAGTTCTTC
CASSYSRGDREQFF
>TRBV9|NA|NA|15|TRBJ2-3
TGTGCCAGCAGCGTAGTGGGCAGGGGTACAGATACGCAGTATTTT
CASSVVGRGTDTQYF
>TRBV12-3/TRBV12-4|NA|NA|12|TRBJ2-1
TGTGCCAGCAGTTTATGGGCTAATGAGCAGTTCTTC
CASSLWANEQFF
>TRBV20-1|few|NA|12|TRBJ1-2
TGCAGTGCCCTTGAGAAAGGGGCCGTCTCCACCTTC
CSALEKGAVSTF
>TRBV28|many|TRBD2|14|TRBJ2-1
TGTGCCAGCAGTTTCGCGGGAGTCCCCGATGAGCAGTTCTTC
CASSFAGVPDEQFF
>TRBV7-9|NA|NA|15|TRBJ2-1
TGTGCCAGCAGCTTAGTAACAGGGCGTGGGAATGAGCAGTTCTTC
CASSLVTGRGNEQFF
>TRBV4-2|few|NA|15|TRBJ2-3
TGTGCCAGCAGCCAAGAAAAGGCTAGCACAGATACGCAGTATTTT
CASSQEKASTDTQYF
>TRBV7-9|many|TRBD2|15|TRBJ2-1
TGTGCCAGCAGGCCAAGCGGGAGAGTTTACAATGAGCAGTTCTTC
CASRPSGRVYNEQFF
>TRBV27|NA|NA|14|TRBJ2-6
TGTGCCAACACTAGTGGTTCTGGGGCCAACGTCCTGACTTTC
CANTSGSGANVLTF
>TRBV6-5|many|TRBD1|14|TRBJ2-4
TGTGCCAGCAGTTCACTGGGACAGTCGGACATTCAGTACTTC
CASSSLGQSDIQYF
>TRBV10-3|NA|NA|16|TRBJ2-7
TGTGCCATCAGTGTTCTCGAGGACCTTCCTTCCTACGAGCAGTACTTC
CAISVLEDLPSYEQYF
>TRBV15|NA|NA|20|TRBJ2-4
TGTGCCACCAGCAGAGCCAACTACGCCACGGGTGATCTAGCCAAAAACATTCAGTACTTC
CATSRANYATGDLAKNIQYF
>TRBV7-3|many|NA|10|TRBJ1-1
TGTGCCAGCAGGACATGGGTGGCTTTCTTT
CASRTWVAFF
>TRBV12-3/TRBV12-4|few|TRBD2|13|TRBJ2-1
TGTGCCAGCAGACCGGGACTAAACAATGAGCAGTTCTTC
CASRPGLNNEQFF
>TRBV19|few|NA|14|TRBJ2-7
TGTGCCAGTAGTAACCGGGCGGCCTCCTACGAGCAGTACTTC
CASSNRAASYEQYF
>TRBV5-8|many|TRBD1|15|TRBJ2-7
TGTGCCAGCAGCTGGGGCCGGGACAGGGTTTACGAGCAGTACTTC
CASSWGRDRVYEQYF
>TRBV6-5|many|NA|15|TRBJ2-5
TGTGCCAGCAGTTACTTCGGGTCCCAGCAAGAGACCCAGTACTTC
CASSYFGSQQETQYF
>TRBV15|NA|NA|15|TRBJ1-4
TGTGCCACCAATCCAGAGAGGGCAACTAATGAAAAACTGTTTTTT
CATNPERATNEKLFF
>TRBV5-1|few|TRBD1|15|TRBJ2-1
TGCGCCAGCAGCTTGGGACAGGGTCTGAACAATGAGCAGTTCTTC
CASSLGQGLNNEQFF
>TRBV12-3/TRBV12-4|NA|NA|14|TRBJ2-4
TGTGCCAGCAGTTTAGCTCGGGGGTTTGACATTCAGTACTTC
CASSLARGFDIQYF
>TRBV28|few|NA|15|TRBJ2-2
TGTGCCAGCAGTTTCGGGGGAGTGGGGACCGGGGAGCTGTTTTTT
CASSFGGVGTGELFF
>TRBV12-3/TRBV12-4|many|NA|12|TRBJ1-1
TGTGCCAGCAGTTTTAAGTCCACTGAAGCTTTCTTT
CASSFKSTEAFF
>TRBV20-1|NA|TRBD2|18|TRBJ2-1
TGCAGTGCTCCCCGGCTAGCGGGAGCCGCAACCCCCTACAATGAGCAGTTCTTC
CSAPRLAGAATPYNEQFF
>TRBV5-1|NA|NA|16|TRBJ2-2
TGCGCCAGCAGTCGATACAGGGAGAACAGCCCCGGGGAGCTGTTTTTT
CASSRYRENSPGELFF
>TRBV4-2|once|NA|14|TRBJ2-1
TGTGCCAGCAGCCAAGATTTCGTGGGAGCAGAGCAGTTCTTC
CASSQDFVGAEQFF
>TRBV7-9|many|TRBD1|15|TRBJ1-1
TGTGCCAGCAGCGGGACAGGGGGCCCGGATACTGAAGCTTTCTTT
CASSGTGGPDTEAFF
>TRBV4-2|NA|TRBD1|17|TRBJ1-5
TGTGCCAGCAGCCAAGATAGTATAAGACAGGGAAATCAGCCCCAGCATTTT
CASSQDSIRQGNQPQHF